This entry describes one T cell receptor beta chain. Its antigen is currently unknown. The validation cohort, a group of 90 to 150 subjects, included the donors and was separate from the roughly 700-subject first cohort. These data originate in a study of cytomegalovirus exposure and HLA in healthy donors. Whole-study context: The 90 to 150 validation repertoires were produced on the same platform as the 700 or so repertoires of the first cohort. This was reported in a later analysis. Study results and caveats: The study labeled more than 150 TCR beta chains cytomegalovirus-associated. The classifier, whose performance was assessed in both the original and validation cohorts, reportedly diagnosed cytomegalovirus status with high specificity and sensitivity.

This CDR3 has 15 residues. Trimming took 6 bases from V and 1 from J; bases not matched to a gene: 7. The V gene's germline CDR1 is MNHNY and CDR2 SVGAGI (reference sequence). Sequencing used immunoSEQ multiplex PCR; TCRdb keeps in-frame clones, though not all of them. The data hold some 60,000 clones, with just under 95% observed a single time. The receptor was derived from a man younger than 35 in good health and CMV-seropositive. This rearrangement joins TRBV6-6 to TRBJ2-7, with 9 nucleotides matching TRBD2. Sequenced material: PBMCs. CDR3 sequence: CASRQTSGPSYEQYF. The CDR3 DNA reads TGTGCCAGCAGACAAACTAGCGGGCCTTCCTACGAGCAGTACTTC.